The clone carrying this T cell receptor (beta chain) was recorded once. In the original workflow: Nucleated cell number was recorded as an estimate derived from reference gene primer amplification. Data came from immunoSEQ multiplex PCR; TCRdb stores just in-frame clones and leaves some out. Clone size and V and J calls were adopted from that table, with D and trimming inferred from the DNA. The sample shows some 130,000 clones, 75% to 85% of them seen only once. This sample stems from a study of blood T cell repertoires in COVID-19. As for the study in general: Researchers got acute and convalescent COVID-19 samples from the United States, Italy and Spain. T cells, B-cell-depleted T cells, or PBMCs provided the cDNA or gDNA that served as material.

Unmatched junction bases numbered 9, after V lost 0 bases and J lost 6 bases. Germline-derived CDR1 and CDR2 are LNHDA and SQIVND (reference sequence). This CDR3 region has 17 residues. The sequencing input was peripheral blood. The chain uses TRBV19 and TRBJ2-7; the match to TRBD2 covers 12 bases. This clonotype was obtained from a woman aged 80 or over with acute or convalescent COVID-19. CDR3 DNA sequence: TGTGCCAGTAGTATAGACCAAACTCCGGGACTAGCGGGCGAGCAGTACTTC. Residues: CASSIDQTPGLAGEQYF.